These T cell receptor beta chains were read from a single sample in a study of T cell repertoires in cytomegalovirus infection. One entry per CDR3 protein, called by TCRdb with MiXCR from the reads. The table includes 150,000 to 200,000 distinct CDR3 sequences, nearly 9.5% detected once. The sample comprised PBMCs. All receptors come from a human donor in good health (CMV status not recorded). Some clones in this sample may be carry-over from other donors' samples. The CDR3 runs from the conserved cysteine through the conserved F or W.

>TRBJ2-6|TRBV4-3
CASSQDWGTGANVLTF
>TRBJ2-4|TRBV20-1
CSGLDLAKNIQYF
>TRBJ2-5|TRBV7-2
CASSLAYGTGRQETQYF
>TRBJ1-5|TRBV28
CASSSGTRNQPQHF
>TRBJ1-5|TRBV6-5
CASSYSKVANQPQHF
>TRBJ2-5|TRBV6-2/TRBV6-3
CASSPREEETQYF
>TRBJ1-5|TRBV7-2
CASSLDGDNQPQHF
>TRBJ1-5|TRBV15
CATSRDGPNQPQHF
>TRBJ1-5|TRBV29-1
CSVRDRSSNQPQHF
>TRBJ2-7|TRBV6-2/TRBV6-3
CASRGSGMLYEQYF
>TRBJ1-2|TRBV12-3/TRBV12-4
CASSLGTGVFYGYTF
>TRBJ1-1|TRBV19
CASARGRNTEAFF
>TRBJ1-2|TRBV7-2
CASTRDRGAEGYTF
>TRBJ2-5|TRBV7-8
CASSLRGGRGEETQYF
>TRBJ2-4|TRBV7-2
CASSLNSGSGSGIQYF